A single sample is the source of the 10 T cell receptor beta chains below, sequenced in a study of control samples from healthy donors and cancer patients. The data were produced by immunoSEQ multiplex PCR, yet TCRdb's version contains in-frame clones alone and is incomplete. In the table there are about 36,000 clones, 90% to 95% of which are singletons. The sample comprised PBMCs. Receptors originate from a man in his forties with colorectal cancer.

The chain joins TRBV19 to TRBJ2-7, with TRBD1 matching over 9 bases. With 6 bases clipped from V and 5 bases from J, the junction kept 2 bases outside the gene matches. There are 12 residues in the CDR3. Germline V gene sequence: CDR1 LNHDA, CDR2 SQIVND (reference sequence). The CDR3 here is CASRDRGNEQYF. CDR3 nucleotide sequence: TGTGCCAGTAGGGACAGGGGAAACGAGCAGTACTTC.

The rearrangement uses TRBV5-4 and TRBJ2-7; D is perhaps TRBD1 or TRBD2 (6 bases each). V dropped 3 bases and J dropped 0 bases, with 13 bases sitting between them. Germline CDR1 reads SGHNT; CDR2 reads YYREEE (reference sequence). The CDR3 totals 15 residues. CDR3 in DNA: TGTGCCAGCAGCTGGGGGGCTTCAAGCTCCTACGAGCAGTACTTC. Encoded protein: CASSWGASSSYEQYF.

The V and J genes are TRBV6-4 and TRBJ1-2, with D unclear. The CDR3 runs 15 residues. V lost 4 bases and J 5 bases, leaving 17 bases between the germline ends. Germline V gene lookup returns CDR1 MRHNA and CDR2 SNTAGT. The CDR3 nucleotides read TGTGCCAGCAGTGCCACCCCCTTCGCGGGGTATGGCTACACCTTC. Translation gives CASSATPFAGYGYTF.

The chain has TRBV12-3 or TRBV12-4 and TRBJ2-2; D not resolved. V lost 2 bases, J lost 5 bases, and 6 bases lay in between. The CDR3 contains 13 residues. The CDR3 reads CASSLIGTGELFF. CDR3 sequence (DNA): TGTGCCAGCAGTTTAATAGGAACCGGGGAGCTGTTTTTT.

This chain joins TRBV18 and TRBJ1-1, with TRBD1 identical over 9 bases. Losses at the gene ends were 3 bases for V and 0 bases for J; bases not matched to a gene: 5. CDR1 and CDR2 from the germline V gene are KGHSH and LQKENI. The CDR3 contains 16 residues. The CDR3 DNA sequence: TGTGCCAGCTCACCCCCCGGGACAGGGTTGAACACTGAAGCTTTCTTT. As protein: CASSPPGTGLNTEAFF. Full variable domain (remainder filled in from reference TRBV18 and TRBJ1-1): NAGVMQNPRHLVRRRGQEARLRCSPMKGHSHVYWYRQLPEEGLKFMVYLQKENIIDESGMPKERFSAEFPKEGPSILRIQQVVRGDSAAYFCASSPPGTGLNTEAFFGQGTRLTVV.

This clone is a singleton in its sample. The chain employs TRBV11-1 and TRBJ2-1; 11 bases line up with TRBD2. The CDR3 consists of 16 residues. Trimming took 6 bases from V and 2 from J; bases not matched to a gene: 6. Germline loops: CDR1 SGHAT, CDR2 FQDESV (reference sequence). The CDR3 loop is CASSQNSGGAYNEQFF. The DNA of the CDR3 is TGTGCCAGCAGTCAGAATAGCGGGGGGGCCTACAATGAGCAGTTCTTC.

The gene calls are TRBV19 and TRBJ2-7; the D gene is possibly TRBD2 (6 bases). The V gene's germline CDR1 is LNHDA and CDR2 SQIVND (reference sequence). Trimming removed 3 bases at V and 4 bases at J, with 10 bases between. This CDR3 has 13 residues. CDR3 bases: TGTGCCAGTAGTATGCTGGGAGGTTACGAGCAGTACTTC. This encodes CASSMLGGYEQYF.

This chain uses TRBV30 with TRBJ1-3, with 8 bases aligning to TRBD1. With 1 base clipped from V and 0 bases from J, the junction kept 2 bases outside the gene matches. CDR1 is GTSNPN, CDR2 SVGIG, per germline (reference sequence). The CDR3 extends over 15 amino acids. The CDR3 nucleotides read TGTGCCTGGAGTGGACAGGGGTTCTCTGGAAACACCATATATTTT. The encoded protein is CAWSGQGFSGNTIYF.

This chain connects TRBV13 to TRBJ2-7; D possibly corresponds to TRBD2 (7 bases). The CDR3 is 15 amino acids. The germline gives CDR1 PRHDT, CDR2 FYEKMQ (reference sequence). V lost 2 bases and J lost 0, with 11 bases in between. In nucleotides, the CDR3 is TGTGCCAGCAGCTTAATGCGGGGGCCCTCCTACGAGCAGTACTTC. It translates to CASSLMRGPSYEQYF. Filled out from reference TRBV13 and TRBJ2-7, the complete variable domain reads AAGVIQSPRHLIKEKRETATLKCYPIPRHDTVYWYQQGPGQDPQFLISFYEKMQSDKGSIPDRFSAQQFSDYHSELNMSSLELGDSALYFCASSLMRGPSYEQYFGPGTRLTVT.

This rearrangement joins TRBV24-1 to TRBJ2-2; D is unresolved. Germline lookup yields CDR1 KGHDR and CDR2 SFDVKD. The V end lost 2 bases, the J end lost 1 base, and 10 bases lay between the germline ends. CDR3 size: 16 residues. The CDR3 region has the DNA TGTGCCACCAGTGATTCGGTCCAGAAGAACACCGGGGAGCTGTTTTTT. Translating gives CATSDSVQKNTGELFF.